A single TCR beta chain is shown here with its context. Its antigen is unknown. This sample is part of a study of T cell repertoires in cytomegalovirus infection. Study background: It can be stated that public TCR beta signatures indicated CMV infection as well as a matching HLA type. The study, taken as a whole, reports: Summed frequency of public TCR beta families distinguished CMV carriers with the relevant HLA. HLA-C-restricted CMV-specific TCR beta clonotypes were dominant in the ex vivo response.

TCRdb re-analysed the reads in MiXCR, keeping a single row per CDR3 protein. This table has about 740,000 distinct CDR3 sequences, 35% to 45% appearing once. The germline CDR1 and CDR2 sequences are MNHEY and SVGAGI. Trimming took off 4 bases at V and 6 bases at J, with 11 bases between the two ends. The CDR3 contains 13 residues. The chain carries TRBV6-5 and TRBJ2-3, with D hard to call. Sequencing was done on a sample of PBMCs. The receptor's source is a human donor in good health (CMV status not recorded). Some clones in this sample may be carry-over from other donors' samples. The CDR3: CASSLTLTDTQYF. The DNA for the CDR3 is TGTGCCAGCAGTTTGACCTTGACGGATACGCAGTATTTT.